The entry that follows covers one TCR beta chain sequence. This CDR3 contains 13 residues. CDR1 and CDR2 from the germline V gene are SGHTA and FQGNSA. Trimming shortened V by 5 bases and J by 6 bases, and 11 bases separated the two germline ends. This entry is derived from a study of PD-L1 blockade in urothelial cancer. Across the whole study: A median approximately 150,000 T cells were found in blood samples.

Method: immunoSEQ multiplex PCR; TCRdb's copy keeps in-frame clones and lacks some. The data show some 76,000 clones, around nine tenths seen once. The TCR sequence derives from a man aged 55 to 69 with urothelial cancer. The sequenced sample was PBMCs, obtained around atezolizumab (anti-PD-L1) treatment. The chain is built from TRBV7-2 and TRBJ2-1; D not resolved. CDR3: CASSARQANEQFF. The CDR3, as DNA: TGTGCCAGCAGCGCCCGGCAGGCCAATGAGCAGTTCTTC.